This T cell receptor beta chain was captured by sequencing in a study of blood T cells in healthy people across ages. Study results and limitations: Diversity was higher, and naive CD4+ cells more numerous, in long-lived donors than in aged donors. Researchers judged that diversity estimates from one million T cells fell short of true values. Getting older went along with TCR beta diversity per million T cells dropping roughly linearly.

This clonotype was detected only a few times. Its antigen is not identified. Sample-barcoded 5' priming and a J-beta primer mix drove a second PCR of about 6 to 12 cycles. Each cDNA molecule carried a tag from a template-switch adaptor that contained 12 random nucleotides. TCRdb itself ran the 5' RACE reads through MiXCR, one entry per CDR3 protein. The sample contains 1.5 million to 2 million distinct CDR3 sequences, more than 35% of which appear only once. This receptor was taken from a human donor in good health. Source material: blood.

DNA for the CDR3: TGTGCCAGCAGGGATAGAGCAGATACGCAGTATTTT. Translating it yields CASRDRADTQYF. The rearrangement links TRBV2 to TRBJ2-3; no clear D. The CDR3 is 12 residues long. V was trimmed by 6 bases and J by 4 bases, leaving 8 bases between them. The V gene's germline CDR1 is SNHLY and CDR2 FYNNEI.